This T cell receptor (beta chain) emerged from a study of T cells after yellow fever vaccination (dated by TCRdb to the late 2010s). At the level of the whole study: The SMART-Seq v4 Ultra Low Input RNA kit was used to prepare libraries from fractions with low cell numbers. To track T-cell clones before and after primary and booster YFV17D yellow fever vaccination, bulk TCR alpha and beta repertoires were sequenced longitudinally. Two healthy male donors made up the cohort, one aged 18 to 29 years and the other aged 30 to 40 years. Bulk PBMC replicates and cell subsets were isolated from blood drawn at multiple timepoints before and after both primary and secondary immunization.

Trimming takes 5 bases from V and 5 bases from J, and the germline ends sit 10 bases apart. Including cysteine and phenylalanine, the CDR3 has 13 amino acids. Only CDR3 DNA is held: 39 bases, read in frame from base 1. Taken from the germline V gene, the CDR1 and CDR2 loops are SGHTA and FQGTGA. Paper-wide results and their limitations: Computational filtering was required because FACS-sorted repertoires could contain abundant contaminating clonotypes from the bulk population. Because only a couple of donors were included in the study, the extent to which the findings can be generalized is limited. A small share of clonotypes was detected in both CD4 and CD8 compartments, with the overlap likely arising from convergent recombination. After the booster, most of the clones that had expanded following primary vaccination were detected again (around 97% of CD4 and around 88% of CD8), which suggests that memory was broadly maintained. Compared with the primary T-cell response, the secondary T-cell response was weaker but faster, peaking on day 5 rather than day 15.

TCRdb names Illumina NovaSeq 6000 as the instrument used. TCR cDNA was synthesized by 5'RACE template switching, which introduced a universal primer site and unique molecular identifiers. Priming for cDNA synthesis came from both the TCR alpha and TCR beta constant segments. Library amplification used two PCR steps, and the second PCR step added sample barcodes and sequencing adapters. Libraries were sequenced on Illumina HiSeq 2500 (2x100 bp) or NovaSeq (2x150 bp). The paper's data handling went like this. Demultiplexing of reads and collapsing into UMI consensus sequences were performed with MIGEC, and V(D)J alignment was carried out with MiXCR. Vaccine-responding clonotypes were identified with edgeR using replicate PBMC samples, with FDR below 0.01 and a log2 fold change above 5 up to day 15 being required. Each bulk clonotype was labeled CD4 or CD8 based on which sequenced repertoire, CD4 or CD8, contained the clonotype at higher abundance. In TCRdb, the public reads were trimmed at Q25 with fastp and aligned with MiXCR, with productive beta chains retained. Rows are unified per CDR3 protein, each entry keeping the most common DNA and genes. TCRdb's processing, not the study's, gives the V and J calls here. The table for this sample lists 300,000 to 400,000 distinct CDR3 sequences; roughly 10% of them were counted only once. Over 3% of the sample is in the top ten clones.

For this clonotype: Its antigen has not been determined. No clone much larger than this one lies a single base away; base qualities are absent.

According to the study, the label for this sample's treatment or condition signals: live attenuated yellow fever vaccine strain. A standard Ficoll-Paque protocol was used to isolate PBMCs from peripheral blood. Dynabeads CD4 and CD8 positive selection kits were used to isolate CD4 and CD8 T-cell fractions. TriZol was used to extract RNA from bulk PBMCs, from CD4 and CD8 fractions, and from dextramer-positive and dextramer-negative fractions. The chain joins TRBV7-3 to TRBJ2-1; a tentative D call is TRBD2 (5 bases match). The receptor comes from a man aged 18 to 29 who received the YFV17D yellow fever vaccine. Sequenced here: CD4+ T cells sorted from PBMCs, sampled 45 days after the yellow fever booster vaccination. CDR3 loop: CASSQTGNNEQFF. The nucleotides are TGTGCCAGCAGCCAGACCGGGAACAATGAGCAGTTCTTC.